The 31 T cell receptor beta chains reported below all come from one sample, sequenced in a study of shared clonotypes between healthy human individuals. Some clones are missing from TCRdb's copy, which holds only in-frame ones; the method was immunoSEQ multiplex PCR. The data show approximately 980,000 clones, with 70% to 85% seen just once and about 1.5% held by the top ten. Sequencing was performed on memory CD4+ T cells sorted from blood. Subset specified: CD45RA-negative fraction. These receptors were taken from a man aged 18 to 30 in good health.

V usage is TRBV5-1 and J usage is TRBJ2-3; D is undetermined. CDR1 SGHRS and CDR2 YFSETQ come from the germline V gene. V was shortened by 0 bases and J by 0 bases, with 8 bases between the two germline ends. This CDR3 has 15 residues. CDR3 sequence reads: CASSLGYSSTDTQYF. As DNA, the CDR3 is TGCGCCAGCAGCTTGGGATACTCTAGCACAGATACGCAGTATTTT. Complete variable domain (other parts from reference TRBV5-1 and TRBJ2-3): KAGVTQTPRYLIKTRGQQVTLSCSPISGHRSVSWYQQTPGQGLQFLFEYFSETQRNKGNFPGRFSGRQFSNSRSEMNVSTLELGDSALYLCASSLGYSSTDTQYFGPGTRLTVL.

With respect to this clone: This sample also contains other DNA sequences that code for the same CDR3. The V call is TRBV18, the J call TRBJ2-1, with TRBD1 matching 10 bases. Germline V gene lookup returns CDR1 KGHSH and CDR2 LQKENI. The CDR3 covers 14 residues. V lost 3 bases, J lost 7 bases, and 3 bases stayed unmatched. For the CDR3, the DNA is TGTGCCAGCTCACCTTGGACAGGGGGGAATGAGCAGTTCTTC. It yields the protein CASSPWTGGNEQFF.

This clone was counted once. The V gene is TRBV5-1, the J gene TRBJ1-4, with a possible D match to TRBD1 (6 bases). Germline V gene data show CDR1 as SGHRS and CDR2 as YFSETQ. Trimming left V 7 bases short and J 5 bases short, with 15 bases between. The CDR3 spans 14 residues. In DNA, the CDR3 is TGCGCCAGCGCCATGGGGGGGGCGAATGAAAAACTGTTTTTT. Its protein product is CASAMGGANEKLFF. The whole variable domain, filled in from reference TRBV5-1 and TRBJ1-4, reads KAGVTQTPRYLIKTRGQQVTLSCSPISGHRSVSWYQQTPGQGLQFLFEYFSETQRNKGNFPGRFSGRQFSNSRSEMNVSTLELGDSALYLCASAMGGANEKLFFGSGTQLSVL.

The V and J genes are TRBV18 and TRBJ1-1; tentative D call: TRBD1 (5 bases). Germline loops: CDR1 KGHSH, CDR2 LQKENI. There are 13 residues in the CDR3. Trimming shortened V by 3 bases and J by 8 bases, and 13 bases separated the two germline ends. CDR3 in amino acids: CASSPFAGLEAFF. CDR3 in DNA: TGTGCCAGCTCACCCTTTGCAGGGCTGGAAGCTTTCTTT. The full variable domain, its missing parts supplied by reference TRBV18 and TRBJ1-1, is NAGVMQNPRHLVRRRGQEARLRCSPMKGHSHVYWYRQLPEEGLKFMVYLQKENIIDESGMPKERFSAEFPKEGPSILRIQQVVRGDSAAYFCASSPFAGLEAFFGQGTRLTVV.

The chain carries TRBV18 and TRBJ1-1; no firm D call. Germline loops: CDR1 KGHSH, CDR2 LQKENI. V lost 3 bases, J lost 0 bases, and 14 bases lay in between. This CDR3 has 16 residues. The CDR3 DNA reads TGTGCCAGCTCACCTCCCGAGAGAGCAATGAACACTGAAGCTTTCTTT. This codes for CASSPPERAMNTEAFF.

V gene TRBV5-1 combines with J gene TRBJ1-1; 7 nucleotides align to TRBD1. The germline CDR1 and CDR2 sequences are SGHRS and YFSETQ. This CDR3 is 14 amino acids long. After removal of 4 bases from V and 4 bases from J, the junction contained 7 bases not matched to a gene. The CDR3 sequence: CASSTTGMATEAFF. The DNA for the CDR3 is TGCGCCAGCAGCACGACAGGGATGGCCACTGAAGCTTTCTTT.

The rearrangement links TRBV25-1 to TRBJ1-4; D gene uncertain. The CDR3 is 15 amino acids. Germline CDR1 MGHDK, CDR2 SYGVNS. Trimming cost V 5 bases and J 7 bases, with 17 bases left between them. The DNA for the CDR3 is TGTGCCAGCAGTACCCCCGGATGGGATATTGAAAAACTGTTTTTT. Residues: CASSTPGWDIEKLFF.

The chain links TRBV6-5 to TRBJ2-2; D not certain. Trimming pared 5 bases from V and 7 bases from J, leaving 11 bases between. The CDR3 covers 13 residues. Germline-derived CDR1 and CDR2 are MNHEY and SVGAGI. In nucleotides, the CDR3 is TGTGCCAGCAGTCTGGGTCGGTACGGGGAGCTGTTTTTT. Protein product: CASSLGRYGELFF.

This clone appeared once. This rearrangement joins TRBV5-1 to TRBJ2-2; a weak D match, TRBD2 (6 bases). Germline-derived CDR1 and CDR2 are SGHRS and YFSETQ. Trimming removed 1 base at V and 0 bases at J, with 19 bases between. The CDR3 sequence is 19 residues long. The DNA for the CDR3 is TGCGCCAGCAGCTTGCCACCCCTTTCGGAGGGAGCGAACACCGGGGAGCTGTTTTTT. It specifies CASSLPPLSEGANTGELFF.

The rearrangement uses TRBV2 and TRBJ1-1; tentatively, D is TRBD1 (6 bases). The CDR3 is 15 amino acids. CDR1 and CDR2 (germline): SNHLY, FYNNEI. With 3 bases removed from V and 1 base from J, the gap between germline ends came to 12 bases. This CDR3 is CASSDRTGKNTEAFF. In DNA, the CDR3 is TGTGCCAGCAGTGATCGAACAGGGAAGAACACTGAAGCTTTCTTT. The entire variable domain, with the rest obtained from reference TRBV2 and TRBJ1-1, is as follows: EPEVTQTPSHQVTQMGQEVILRCVPISNHLYFYWYRQILGQKVEFLVSFYNNEISEKSEIFDDQFSVERPDGSNFTLKIRSTKLEDSAMYFCASSDRTGKNTEAFFGQGTRLTVV.

The V gene is TRBV28, the J gene TRBJ2-3, with 8 bases aligning to TRBD2. The V segment lost 6 bases and the J segment 2 bases; nucleotides outside the gene matches: 7. The CDR3 covers 15 residues. Looked up from germline, CDR1 is MDHEN and CDR2 is SYDVKM. The CDR3 sequence is CASRGAGALTDTQYF. CDR3 DNA: TGTGCCAGCAGAGGAGCGGGGGCCCTCACAGATACGCAGTATTTT.

The chain joins TRBV7-3 to TRBJ1-6, with D perhaps TRBD1 (5 bases). Germline lookup yields CDR1 SGHTA and CDR2 FQGTGA. V was clipped by 4 bases and J by 7 bases, with 8 bases between them. This CDR3 comprises 13 residues. CDR3 sequence: CASSSYRNSPLHF. CDR3 DNA: TGTGCCAGCAGCTCTTACAGGAATTCACCCCTCCACTTT.

This clone was seen a few times. This chain joins TRBV25-1 and TRBJ1-2; possibly TRBD1 for D (6 bases). From germline, CDR1 is MGHDK and CDR2 SYGVNS. Deletions cut 5 bases from V and 7 bases from J, with 11 bases between. The CDR3 runs 12 residues. The CDR3 DNA reads TGTGCCAGCAGTTTAGGGGGACGTGGCTACACCTTC. This encodes CASSLGGRGYTF.

This clone was observed a few times. CDR3 sequence reads: CASSLEGLAGNEQFF. CDR3 DNA: TGTGCCAGCAGCTTAGAGGGACTAGCGGGAAACGAGCAGTTCTTC. The chain links TRBV7-8 to TRBJ2-1; 13 positions agree with TRBD2. The germline gives CDR1 SGHVS, CDR2 FQNEAQ. The CDR3 spans 15 residues. V was clipped by 1 base and J by 10 bases; unmatched bases: 4.

The chain recombines TRBV10-3 with TRBJ1-2; D possibly corresponds to TRBD1 (5 bases). Trimming took 4 bases from V and 2 from J, leaving 11 bases between them. Looked up from germline, CDR1 is ENHRY and CDR2 is SYGVKD. The CDR3 covers 14 residues. The DNA of the CDR3 is TGTGCCATCAGTGGGGCAGGGCCGAACTATGGCTACACCTTC. It specifies CAISGAGPNYGYTF.

The chain recombines TRBV11-3 with TRBJ2-6; 14 bases line up with TRBD2. The CDR3 totals 17 residues. V lost 5 bases to trimming and J lost 6 bases; unmatched junction nucleotides: 6. CDR1 is SGHNT and CDR2 is YENEEA in the germline V gene. CDR3 region: CASSQGTSGSLANVLTF. The CDR3, as DNA: TGTGCCAGCAGCCAGGGGACTAGCGGGAGCCTGGCCAACGTCCTGACTTTC.

This clone was seen only once. The chain uses TRBV7-9 and TRBJ1-1; D possibly corresponds to TRBD1 (6 bases). CDR1 SEHNR and CDR2 FQNEAQ come from the germline V gene (reference sequence). The CDR3 has 16 amino acids. V was shortened by 1 base and J by 4 bases, with 16 bases between the two germline ends. The CDR3 DNA reads TGTGCCAGCAGCTTAGGTGACAGGCCCGGGGGCACTGAAGCTTTCTTT. Translated, it gives CASSLGDRPGGTEAFF. The full variable domain, in which reference TRBV7-9 and TRBJ1-1 provide the parts outside the CDR3, is DTGVSQNPRHKITKRGQNVTFRCDPISEHNRLYWYRQTLGQGPEFLTYFQNEAQLEKSRLLSDRFSAERPKGSFSTLEIQRTEQGDSAMYLCASSLGDRPGGTEAFFGQGTRLTVV.

The rearrangement uses TRBV5-4 and TRBJ2-2; TRBD2 matches at 8 bases. The CDR3 extends over 18 amino acids. The trim removed 4 bases at V and 4 bases at J, leaving 15 bases unmatched. CDR1 is SGHNT, CDR2 YYREEE, per germline (reference sequence). The CDR3 sequence: CASSPVGSSGSRTGELFF. The CDR3 nucleotides read TGTGCCAGCAGCCCGGTTGGTTCGAGCGGGAGTCGCACCGGGGAGCTGTTTTTT.

The gene calls are TRBV6-5 and TRBJ2-1; possible D gene TRBD2, 5 bases. The CDR3 extends over 14 amino acids. The germline V gene has CDR1 MNHEY and CDR2 SVGAGI. V lost 2 bases and J 7 bases, leaving 12 bases between the germline ends. DNA of the CDR3: TGTGCCAGCAGTTACGGGGTAGCGCGGAATGAGCAGTTCTTC. This gives the protein CASSYGVARNEQFF.

The chain combines TRBV28 with TRBJ1-5; 7 bases are a match to TRBD1. Germline V gives CDR1 MDHEN, CDR2 SYDVKM. Trimming took 6 bases from V and 6 from J; bases not matched to a gene: 11. The CDR3 extends over 15 amino acids. Here the CDR3 reads CASRPSQGPSQPQHF. The CDR3 DNA is TGTGCCAGCAGGCCATCACAGGGGCCCAGTCAGCCCCAGCATTTT.

The chain carries TRBV25-1 and TRBJ1-3; the D gene is possibly TRBD1 (5 bases). CDR3 length: 15 amino acids. V lost 0 bases and J lost 6, with 12 bases in between. CDR1 is MGHDK, CDR2 SYGVNS, per germline. CDR3 nucleotide sequence: TGTGCCAGCAGTGAATATGGGGCAGGCTTAAACACCATATATTTT. Translation: CASSEYGAGLNTIYF.

The chain joins TRBV4-3 to TRBJ1-4, with a possible D match to TRBD1 (5 bases). Between the trimmed V and J ends, which lost 0 bases and 0 bases, there was a span of 20 bases. The CDR3 has 20 residues. Germline V gene data show CDR1 as LGHNA and CDR2 as YSLEER. The CDR3 region has the DNA TGCGCCAGCAGCCAAGATCTGCCAGGGCGCTACCCGTCAACTAATGAAAAACTGTTTTTT. Translating it yields CASSQDLPGRYPSTNEKLFF.

The chain uses TRBV7-2 and TRBJ1-3, with D perhaps matching TRBD1 (6 bases). Germline V lookup: CDR1 SGHTA, CDR2 FQGNSA. This CDR3 contains 15 residues. With 3 bases removed from V and 11 bases from J, the gap between germline ends came to 20 bases. CDR3 DNA sequence: TGTGCCAGCAGCTTCTACAGGGACGACCCCCCGGCCATATATTTT. It is translated as CASSFYRDDPPAIYF.

The chain has TRBV5-5 and TRBJ2-5; D gene unclear. CDR1 is SGHKS and CDR2 is YYEKEE in the germline V gene (reference sequence). The CDR3 length is 11 residues. V lost 6 bases to trimming and J lost 9 bases, with 12 bases between them. CDR3: CASIEHPPQYF. Here the CDR3 DNA reads TGTGCCAGCATCGAACACCCGCCCCAGTACTTC.

V gene TRBV5-1 combines with J gene TRBJ2-3, with no clear D. From germline, CDR1 is SGHRS and CDR2 YFSETQ. The CDR3 consists of 14 residues. V was trimmed by 0 bases and J by 6 bases, leaving 11 bases between them. This CDR3 is CASSLAIRSDTQYF. In nucleotides, the CDR3 is TGCGCCAGCAGCTTGGCCATCAGAAGCGATACGCAGTATTTT.

V usage is TRBV30 and J usage is TRBJ1-5; D not resolved. The germline V gene has CDR1 GTSNPN and CDR2 SVGIG (reference sequence). V lost 2 bases to trimming and J lost 0 bases, with 8 bases between them. The CDR3 length is 14 residues. DNA for the CDR3: TGTGCCTGGAGTTCGGGCAGTAGCAATCAGCCCCAGCATTTT. Translating gives CAWSSGSSNQPQHF.

This clone was observed many times. The V gene is TRBV25-1, the J gene TRBJ2-7; 11 positions agree with TRBD1. After removal of 7 bases from V and 6 bases from J, the junction contained 5 bases not matched to a gene. This CDR3 contains 13 residues. Germline values: CDR1 MGHDK, CDR2 SYGVNS. For the CDR3, the DNA is TGTGCCAGCAAGGGGACAGGGGGTTTCGAGCAGTACTTC. It specifies CASKGTGGFEQYF.

This clone was picked up one time. The sample contains more than one DNA sequence encoding this CDR3. The rearrangement uses TRBV11-2 and TRBJ1-1; the D gene is possibly TRBD1 (5 bases). CDR3 length equals 14 residues. The germline gives CDR1 SGHAT, CDR2 FQNNGV. The ends were cut back, 5 bases at V and 2 bases at J, with 12 bases in the middle. CDR3 bases: TGTGCCAGCAGCCCCCAGGGACTTAACACTGAAGCTTTCTTT. This gives the protein CASSPQGLNTEAFF.

The chain recombines TRBV18 with TRBJ2-3; TRBD1 agrees at 7 bases. V gave up 3 bases and J gave up 5 bases; unmatched junction bases: 2. The germline CDR1 and CDR2 sequences are KGHSH and LQKENI. This CDR3 is built from 13 residues. CDR3 residues: CASSPTGIDTQYF. In DNA, the CDR3 is TGTGCCAGCTCACCGACAGGGATAGATACGCAGTATTTT.

This clone was recorded a few times. The V gene is TRBV29-1, the J gene TRBJ1-1; TRBD1 is a possible D gene (5 bases). Between the trimmed V and J ends, which lost 6 bases and 5 bases, there was a span of 13 bases. The CDR3 sequence is 12 residues long. Germline loops: CDR1 SQVTM, CDR2 ANQGSEA. For the CDR3, the DNA is TGCAGCGTGACAGAAGGGTTGACTGAAGCTTTCTTT. It is translated as CSVTEGLTEAFF.

The chain recombines TRBV28 with TRBJ1-2, with D unresolved. The CDR3 has 13 residues. CDR1 is MDHEN, CDR2 SYDVKM, per germline. V dropped 3 bases and J dropped 1 base, with 6 bases sitting between them. Written as DNA, the CDR3 is TGTGCCAGCAGTTTCGGGAATAACTATGGCTACACCTTC. Its translation is CASSFGNNYGYTF.